These 20 T cell receptor beta chains came from one sample sequenced in a study of high-grade serous ovarian cancer treatment subgroups. The tumor samples were collected prior to definitive surgery or chemotherapy. TCRdb's table, derived via immunoSEQ multiplex PCR, lists solely in-frame clones and lacks some. The data show some 5,700 clones, with less than 70% seen just once and 13% to 15% held by the top ten. Source material: tumor tissue. These receptor sequences come from a human donor with high-grade serous ovarian cancer.

This clone is termed medium-sized. CDR3 coding DNA: TGTGCCAGCAGTTTAACAGGGCATAATGAGCAGTTCTTC. Protein product: CASSLTGHNEQFF. V is TRBV27 and J is TRBJ2-1, with TRBD1 as a possible D gene (6 bases). Germline CDR1 MNHEY, CDR2 SMNVEV (reference sequence). The CDR3 runs to 13 residues. Trimming took 2 bases from V and 7 from J, leaving 9 bases between them.

The rearrangement links TRBV19 to TRBJ1-5, with D maybe TRBD1 (5 bases). The CDR3 covers 16 residues. Deletions cut 9 bases from V and 6 bases from J, with 24 bases between. Germline V gene data show CDR1 as LNHDA and CDR2 as SQIVND (reference sequence). Here the CDR3 DNA reads TGTGCCAGCGAAGAGAGACTAAGGGGTAAAGGTCAGCCCCAGCATTTT. Its protein is CASEERLRGKGQPQHF. The variable domain in full, with the rest retrieved from reference TRBV19 and TRBJ1-5, is DGGITQSPKYLFRKEGQNVTLSCEQNLNHDAMYWYRQDPGQGLRLIYYSQIVNDFQKGDIAEGYSVSREKKESFPLTVTSAQKNPTAFYLCASEERLRGKGQPQHFGDGTRLSIL.

This clone was counted a few times. This chain links TRBV7-9 with TRBJ1-2; D unclear. Between the trimmed V and J ends, which lost 1 base and 4 bases, there was a span of 13 bases. The CDR3 sequence is 15 residues long. CDR1 SEHNR and CDR2 FQNEAQ come from the germline V gene (reference sequence). CDR3 DNA: TGTGCCAGCAGCTTAGAAACGGGCCGATTCTATGGCTACACCTTC. Its translation: CASSLETGRFYGYTF. Combining the CDR3 with reference TRBV7-9 and TRBJ1-2 gives the whole variable domain DTGVSQNPRHKITKRGQNVTFRCDPISEHNRLYWYRQTLGQGPEFLTYFQNEAQLEKSRLLSDRFSAERPKGSFSTLEIQRTEQGDSAMYLCASSLETGRFYGYTFGSGTRLTVV.

V gene TRBV30 combines with J gene TRBJ1-1; D remains unclear. Trimming pared 3 bases from V and 1 base from J, leaving 6 bases between. The CDR3 contains 12 residues. Per germline, CDR1 GTSNPN and CDR2 SVGIG (reference sequence). In DNA form, the CDR3 reads TGTGCCTGGAGACGTGAGAACACTGAAGCTTTCTTT. It translates to CAWRRENTEAFF.

V and J are TRBV7-2 and TRBJ2-2; D remains ambiguous. V was clipped by 5 bases and J by 1 base, with 2 bases between them. Germline CDR1 SGHTA, CDR2 FQGNSA. CDR3 length equals 12 residues. The CDR3 DNA sequence: TGTGCCAGCAGCATGAACACCGGGGAGCTGTTTTTT. It is translated as CASSMNTGELFF.

The chain joins TRBV10-3 to TRBJ2-5, with D tentatively TRBD1 (6 bases). The CDR3 covers 13 residues. From germline, CDR1 is ENHRY and CDR2 SYGVKD. Trimming removed 5 bases from V and 3 bases from J, with 10 bases in between. CDR3 amino acids: CAISQRTEETQYF. CDR3 nucleotide sequence: TGTGCCATCAGTCAGAGGACAGAAGAGACCCAGTACTTC.

In this sample, this clone turned up a few times. This sequence joins TRBV6-5 and TRBJ1-1; D unresolved. Germline loops: CDR1 MNHEY, CDR2 SVGAGI. V lost 10 bases and J 1 base, leaving 7 bases between the germline ends. CDR3 length: 11 amino acids. DNA for the CDR3: TGTGCCACCTACAGGAACACTGAAGCTTTCTTT. Translated, it gives CATYRNTEAFF.

Judged by abundance, this clone is medium-sized (0.01 to 0.1%). The CDR3 sequence is CASGREPPGLNTEAFF. The CDR3 coding sequence is TGCGCCAGCGGCAGGGAGCCTCCGGGTTTGAACACTGAAGCTTTCTTT. The chain recombines TRBV5-1 with TRBJ1-1; tentative D call: TRBD1 (5 bases). Per the germline V gene, CDR1 is SGHRS and CDR2 is YFSETQ. V was clipped by 7 bases and J by 0 bases, with 19 bases between them. The CDR3 consists of 16 residues.

This chain uses TRBV28 with TRBJ1-2, with TRBD1 matching 8 bases. The CDR3 runs to 14 residues. V was clipped by 8 bases and J by 8 bases; unmatched bases: 13. In germline, CDR1 is MDHEN, CDR2 SYDVKM. The DNA of the CDR3 is TGTGCCAGCGGCCAAGGGAGGACAGGGACCGGCTACACCTTC. Translated, it gives CASGQGRTGTGYTF.

The rearrangement uses TRBV9 and TRBJ1-1, with TRBD1 identical over 9 bases. V shed 3 bases and J 8 bases; nucleotides not matched to a gene: 2. Germline V gene data show CDR1 as SGDLS and CDR2 as YYNGEE. The CDR3 spans 12 residues. The CDR3 region is CASSEGQGEAFF. The CDR3 nucleotides read TGTGCCAGCAGCGAGGGACAGGGAGAAGCTTTCTTT.

The chain joins TRBV7-8 to TRBJ2-1; possibly TRBD2 for D (6 bases). The CDR3 is made up of 16 amino acids. From germline, CDR1 is SGHVS and CDR2 FQNEAQ. Deletions cut 1 base from V and 3 bases from J, with 13 bases between. The CDR3 loop reads CASSLVEGFRYNEQFF. CDR3 in DNA: TGTGCCAGCAGCTTAGTGGAGGGCTTCCGCTACAATGAGCAGTTCTTC.

V gene TRBV11-3 combines with J gene TRBJ2-1, with unresolved D. CDR1 and CDR2 (germline): SGHNT, YENEEA. The CDR3 runs 15 residues. Trimming cost V 1 base and J 5 bases, with 12 bases left between them. The CDR3 loop is CASSLGGDGNNEQFF. The DNA for the CDR3 is TGTGCCAGCAGCTTAGGCGGCGACGGAAACAATGAGCAGTTCTTC.

The chain employs TRBV13 and TRBJ1-2, with D perhaps TRBD1 (5 bases). The CDR3 totals 14 residues. The germline CDR1 and CDR2 sequences are PRHDT and FYEKMQ (reference sequence). Deletions cut 4 bases from V and 2 bases from J, with 11 bases between. CDR3 DNA sequence: TGTGCCAGCAGCTCGACAGAGATCAACTATGGCTACACCTTC. This codes for CASSSTEINYGYTF.

This CDR3 reads CASSLGGAGAGELFF. CDR3 sequence (DNA): TGTGCCAGCAGTTTAGGGGGGGCAGGGGCCGGGGAGCTGTTTTTT. The chain uses TRBV27 and TRBJ2-2; tentative D call: TRBD2 (7 bases). The ends were cut back, 2 bases at V and 6 bases at J, with 13 bases in the middle. Germline V gene data show CDR1 as MNHEY and CDR2 as SMNVEV (reference sequence). The CDR3 length is 15 residues.

Judged by abundance, this clone is large. The chain recombines TRBV6-1 with TRBJ2-7; possible D gene TRBD2, 5 bases. Germline V gives CDR1 MNHNS, CDR2 SASEGT. Deletions cut 2 bases from V and 6 bases from J, with 11 bases between. This CDR3 spans 13 amino acids. The CDR3 is CASSEYVSGEQYF. Written as DNA, the CDR3 is TGTGCCAGCAGTGAATACGTCAGCGGCGAGCAGTACTTC.

J is TRBJ2-1 and V is TRBV9; a weak D match, TRBD2 (6 bases). Trimming shortened V by 3 bases and J by 8 bases, and 24 bases separated the two germline ends. CDR3 length equals 17 residues. CDR1 is SGDLS, CDR2 YYNGEE, per germline. CDR3 amino acids: CASSARSPQGLADEQFF. CDR3 coding DNA: TGTGCCAGCAGCGCGCGTTCTCCCCAGGGATTAGCGGATGAGCAGTTCTTC.

A single count supports this clone. The genes are TRBV7-9 and TRBJ1-3, with a possible D match to TRBD1 (5 bases). The ends were cut back, 7 bases at V and 0 bases at J, with 10 bases in the middle. The germline V gene encodes CDR1 SEHNR and CDR2 FQNEAQ (reference sequence). This CDR3 spans 14 amino acids. CDR3 DNA: TGTGCCAGCAACGAGGGGTTCTCTGGAAACACCATATATTTT. It translates to CASNEGFSGNTIYF.

The chain uses TRBV4-2 and TRBJ2-4; a possible D gene is TRBD2 (6 bases). Germline V lookup: CDR1 LGHNA, CDR2 YNFKEQ. The CDR3 contains 14 residues. Trimming shortened V by 0 bases and J by 9 bases, and 12 bases separated the two germline ends. The CDR3 sequence is CASSQDPTGGIQYF. CDR3 in DNA: TGTGCCAGCAGCCAAGATCCAACCGGGGGCATTCAGTACTTC.

The J gene is TRBJ2-7, the V gene TRBV5-8; no definite D call. Germline V gene sequence: CDR1 SGHTS, CDR2 YDEGEE. Trimming stripped 0 bases from V and 2 bases from J, with 12 bases between. The CDR3 spans 15 residues. CDR3 nucleotides: TGTGCCAGCAGCTTGGTCTTTGGCCAGGCCTACGAGCAGTACTTC. Residues: CASSLVFGQAYEQYF.

The chain has TRBV12-5 and TRBJ2-1, with TRBD2 matching 10 bases. The germline CDR1 and CDR2 sequences are LGHNT and FRNRAP. This CDR3 is 15 amino acids long. J was trimmed by 4 bases and V by 7 bases; bases with no gene match: 7. Here the CDR3 DNA reads TGTGCTAGTGCCAGCCCAGCGGGGGGGTACAATGAGCAGTTCTTC. It encodes CASASPAGGYNEQFF.